This T cell receptor (beta chain) was recorded in a study of blood T cell repertoires in COVID-19. Looking at the study overall: Collection of acute and convalescent COVID-19 samples took place in the United States, Italy and Spain. PBMCs, B-cell-depleted T cells, or T cells provided the cDNA or gDNA that made up the material.

The CDR3 covers 16 residues. Germline V gene data show CDR1 as KGHSH and CDR2 as LQKENI. With V trimmed by 1 base and J by 1 base, 7 bases remained unmatched. The authors' processing: Estimated nucleated cell counts came from reference gene primer amplification. Profiling relied on immunoSEQ multiplex PCR, and the TCRdb table lists in-frame clones only, not all of them. The V and J calls and clone size come from that table; D and trimming were worked out from the DNA. Of tens of thousands of clones in the sample, roughly 86% were seen once. The sequence derives from a human donor in a cohort sampled during active COVID-19. Material: peripheral blood. The V and J genes are TRBV18 and TRBJ2-7, with 7 bases aligning to TRBD2. This CDR3 is CASSPRGGRRSYEQYF. CDR3 sequence (DNA): TGTGCCAGCTCACCACGGGGCGGGAGACGGTCCTACGAGCAGTACTTC.